These T cell receptor beta chains were read from a single sample in a study of blood T cells in healthy people across ages. TCRdb processed the 5' RACE reads anew with MiXCR; each CDR3 protein has one entry. This sample has roughly 1,300,000 distinct CDR3 sequences, with approximately 63% found just once. Sequencing used blood. These receptors were taken from a man aged 18 to 30 in good health. The CDR3 runs from the conserved cysteine through the conserved F or W. D genes are given only for firm matches. Clone size is stated in some rows and not others, as once, few, many or a class when expanded.

clone_size | j_call | v_call | d_call | cdr3_nt | cdr3_aa
NA | TRBJ1-6 | TRBV6-6 | NA | TGTGCCAGCAGGCTAGAGAGCTCCTATAATTCACCCCTCCACTTT | CASRLESSYNSPLHF
NA | TRBJ1-6 | TRBV6-6 | NA | TGTGCCAGCAGTTCCTCGGGCGGGGGCCGAAATTCACCCCTCCACTTT | CASSSSGGGRNSPLHF
once | TRBJ2-7 | TRBV27 | NA | TGTGCCAGCAGGCGGACTGGGGGGAGCTCCTACGAGCAGTACTTC | CASRRTGGSSYEQYF
NA | TRBJ1-5 | TRBV27 | NA | TGTGCCAGCAGTTCTCCCATGCAGCCCCAGCATTTT | CASSSPMQPQHF
many | TRBJ1-6 | TRBV6-5 | TRBD1 | TGTGCCAGCAGTTACGAGACAGGGGGATCACCCCTCCACTTT | CASSYETGGSPLHF
NA | TRBJ2-5 | TRBV19 | NA | TGTGCCAGTAAAGGCCGAAGCCAAGAGACCCAGTACTTC | CASKGRSQETQYF
NA | TRBJ1-5 | TRBV25-1 | NA | TGTGCCAGCAGTGTCGCAGACGAGTATCAGCCCCAGCATTTT | CASSVADEYQPQHF
NA | TRBJ2-1 | TRBV7-2 | NA | TGTGCCAGCGGCTTAGAACTCCTTTACAATGAGCAGTTCTTC | CASGLELLYNEQFF
NA | TRBJ1-2 | TRBV4-1 | NA | TGCGCCAGCAGCCAAGGTAGGAGCACACGGTGGTATGGCTACACCTTC | CASSQGRSTRWYGYTF
NA | TRBJ1-5 | TRBV7-2 | NA | TGTGCCAGCAGCCCTTCAATTAGCGGGCTCAGCAATCAGCCCCAGCATTTT | CASSPSISGLSNQPQHF
NA | TRBJ1-6 | TRBV4-2 | NA | TGTGCCAGCAGCCAAAATGGGTATTCACCCCTCCACTTT | CASSQNGYSPLHF
once | TRBJ2-1 | TRBV2 | NA | TGTGCCAGTCACAGGGTTTGGAATGAGCAGTTCTTC | CASHRVWNEQFF
NA | TRBJ2-1 | TRBV6-2/TRBV6-3 | TRBD2 | TGTGCCAGCAGCCTTCGGACTAGCGGGGACTCCTACAATGAGCAGTTCTTC | CASSLRTSGDSYNEQFF
NA | TRBJ2-2 | TRBV10-3 | TRBD1 | TGTGCCATCAGTGAGTTGGGACAGGCGAACACCGGGGAGCTGTTTTTT | CAISELGQANTGELFF
NA | TRBJ2-1 | TRBV15 | NA | TGTGCCACCAGCAGAGATCCCGGCTACAATGAGCAGTTCTTC | CATSRDPGYNEQFF
NA | TRBJ1-2 | TRBV7-2 | NA | TGTGCCAGCAAAAATTTATCGGGGGGTGGCTACACCTTC | CASKNLSGGGYTF
few | TRBJ1-1 | TRBV29-1 | NA | TGCAGCGTTCCCTCTGAAGGTGAAGCTTTCTTT | CSVPSEGEAFF
NA | TRBJ1-1 | TRBV11-1 | TRBD1 | TGTGCCAGCAGCTTAGCAGCGCAAGGGACAGGGGCTGAAGCTTTCTTT | CASSLAAQGTGAEAFF
NA | TRBJ1-1 | TRBV27 | NA | TGTGCCAGCAGTCGAGTCAGGGGCGGCACTGAAGCTTTCTTT | CASSRVRGGTEAFF
NA | TRBJ2-1 | TRBV28 | NA | TGTGCCAGCACGGGGCGGGAGCAGTTCTTC | CASTGREQFF
NA | TRBJ1-4 | TRBV6-6 | NA | TGTGCCAGCAGCAACTGGCCCATATCGGGTGAAAAACTGTTTTTT | CASSNWPISGEKLFF
few | TRBJ2-7 | TRBV14 | NA | TGTGCCAGCAGCCAAGCCGCCGTCTCTCAGCAGTACTTC | CASSQAAVSQQYF
NA | TRBJ2-3 | TRBV28 | NA | TGTGCCAGCAGCAACCGACTAGGCACAGATACGCAGTATTTT | CASSNRLGTDTQYF
few | TRBJ2-1 | TRBV25-1 | TRBD2 | TGTGCCAGCAGTGCGCGTAGCGGGGGGGCTAGTGAGCAGTTCTTC | CASSARSGGASEQFF
few | TRBJ1-1 | TRBV5-5 | NA | TGTGCCAGCAACCAAGGGGGGGTTTGGACTGAAGCTTTCTTT | CASNQGGVWTEAFF
medium-sized | TRBJ2-1 | TRBV5-5 | TRBD2 | TGTGCCAGCACCCAACTGGCGGGAGCGGTGTACAATGAGCAGTTCTTC | CASTQLAGAVYNEQFF
NA | TRBJ2-1 | TRBV29-1 | TRBD2 | TGCAGCGTAGCGGGACTAGCTCTAAATGAGCAGTTCTTC | CSVAGLALNEQFF